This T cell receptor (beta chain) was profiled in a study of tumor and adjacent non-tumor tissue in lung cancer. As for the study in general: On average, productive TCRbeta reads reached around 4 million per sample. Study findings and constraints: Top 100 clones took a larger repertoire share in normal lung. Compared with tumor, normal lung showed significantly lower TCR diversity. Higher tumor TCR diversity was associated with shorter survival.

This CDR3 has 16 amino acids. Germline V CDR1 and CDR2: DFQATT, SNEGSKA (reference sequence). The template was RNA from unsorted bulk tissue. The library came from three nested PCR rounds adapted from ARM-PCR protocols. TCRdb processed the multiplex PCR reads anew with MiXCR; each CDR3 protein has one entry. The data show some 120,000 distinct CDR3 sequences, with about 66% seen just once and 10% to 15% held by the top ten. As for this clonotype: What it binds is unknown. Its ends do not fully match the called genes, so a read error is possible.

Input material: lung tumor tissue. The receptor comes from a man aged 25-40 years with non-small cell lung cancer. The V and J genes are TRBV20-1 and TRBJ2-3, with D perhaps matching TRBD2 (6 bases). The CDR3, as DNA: TGCATTGCTCTCCCGACGCGGGGCTCTAGCATAGATACGCAGTATTTT. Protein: CIALPTRGSSIDTQYF.